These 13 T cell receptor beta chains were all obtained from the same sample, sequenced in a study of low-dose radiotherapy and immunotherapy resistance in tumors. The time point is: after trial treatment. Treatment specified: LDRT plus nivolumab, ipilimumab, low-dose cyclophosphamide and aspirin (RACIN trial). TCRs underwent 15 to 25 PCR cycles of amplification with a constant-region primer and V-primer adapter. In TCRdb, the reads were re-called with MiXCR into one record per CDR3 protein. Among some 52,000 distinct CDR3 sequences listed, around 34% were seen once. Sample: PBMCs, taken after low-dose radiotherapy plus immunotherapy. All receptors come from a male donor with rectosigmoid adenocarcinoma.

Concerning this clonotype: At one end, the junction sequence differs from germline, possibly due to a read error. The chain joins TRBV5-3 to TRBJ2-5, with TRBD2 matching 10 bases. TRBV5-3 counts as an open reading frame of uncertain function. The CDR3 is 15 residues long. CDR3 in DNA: TGTGCCAGCAGCTTGGTCCTAGCGGGAGTTGAGACCCAGTACTTC. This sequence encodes CASSLVLAGVETQYF.

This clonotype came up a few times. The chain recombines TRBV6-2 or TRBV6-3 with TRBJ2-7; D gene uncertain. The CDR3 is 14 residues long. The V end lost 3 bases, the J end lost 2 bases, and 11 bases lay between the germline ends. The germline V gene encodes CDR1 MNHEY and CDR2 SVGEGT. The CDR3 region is CASSYPGRTYEQYF. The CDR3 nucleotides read TGTGCCAGCAGTTATCCAGGACGCACCTACGAGCAGTACTTC.

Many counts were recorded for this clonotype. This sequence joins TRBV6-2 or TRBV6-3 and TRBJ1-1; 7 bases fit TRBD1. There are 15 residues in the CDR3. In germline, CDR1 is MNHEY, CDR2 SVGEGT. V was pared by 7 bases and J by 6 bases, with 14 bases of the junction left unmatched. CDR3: CASNILPRGAAEAFF. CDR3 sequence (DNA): TGTGCCAGCAACATACTTCCCAGGGGGGCAGCTGAAGCTTTCTTT.

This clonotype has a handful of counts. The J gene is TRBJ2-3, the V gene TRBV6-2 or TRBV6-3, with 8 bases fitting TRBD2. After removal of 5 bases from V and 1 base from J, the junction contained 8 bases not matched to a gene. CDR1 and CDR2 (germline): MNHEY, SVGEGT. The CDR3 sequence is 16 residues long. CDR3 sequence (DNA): TGTGCCAGCAGTGGACGGGGACTAGAGGGCACAGATACGCAGTATTTT. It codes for CASSGRGLEGTDTQYF.

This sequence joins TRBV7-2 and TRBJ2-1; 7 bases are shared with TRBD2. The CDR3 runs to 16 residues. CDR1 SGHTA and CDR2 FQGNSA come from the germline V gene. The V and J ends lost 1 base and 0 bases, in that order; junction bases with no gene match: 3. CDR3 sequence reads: CASSLDQRGSYNEQFF. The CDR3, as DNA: TGTGCCAGCAGCTTAGATCAGCGGGGCTCCTACAATGAGCAGTTCTTC.

CDR3 nucleotides: TGCAGCGTTGGGGGCGGGAAGACCCAGTACTTC. This codes for CSVGGGKTQYF. The V call is TRBV29-1, the J call TRBJ2-5, with D possibly TRBD2 on 6 matching bases. Germline V gene lookup returns CDR1 SQVTM and CDR2 ANQGSEA. The CDR3 runs to 11 residues. V was clipped by 4 bases and J by 6 bases, with 9 bases between them.

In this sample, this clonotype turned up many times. CDR3 coding DNA: TGTGCCATCAGTGCCCTCGGGGCCAGGCCGGGTGATGAGCAGTTCTTC. It encodes CAISALGARPGDEQFF. The genes are TRBV10-3 and TRBJ2-1, with D perhaps assigned TRBD1 or TRBD2 (5 bases each). Germline loops: CDR1 ENHRY, CDR2 SYGVKD. V lost 4 bases and J lost 8, with 21 bases in between. There are 16 residues in the CDR3.

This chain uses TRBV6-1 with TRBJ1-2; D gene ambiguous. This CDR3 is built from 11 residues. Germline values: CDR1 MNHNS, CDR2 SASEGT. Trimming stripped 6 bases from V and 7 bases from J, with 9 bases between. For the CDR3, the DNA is TGTGCCAGCAGCGCGGGGTCTGGCTACACCTTC. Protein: CASSAGSGYTF.

CDR3 coding DNA: TGTGCCACACAGGGGAACACAGATACGCAGTATTTT. Protein product: CATQGNTDTQYF. This sequence joins TRBV28 and TRBJ2-3; 7 nucleotides agree with TRBD1. Germline V gene sequence: CDR1 MDHEN, CDR2 SYDVKM. CDR3 length: 12 amino acids. The V and J ends lost 10 bases and 2 bases, in that order; junction bases with no gene match: 3.

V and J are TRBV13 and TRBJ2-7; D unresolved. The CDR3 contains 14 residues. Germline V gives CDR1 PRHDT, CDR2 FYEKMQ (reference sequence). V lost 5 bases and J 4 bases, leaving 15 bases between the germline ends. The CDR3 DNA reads TGTGCCAGCAGCCCCCGGACGGCAACTTACGAGCAGTACTTC. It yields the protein CASSPRTATYEQYF.

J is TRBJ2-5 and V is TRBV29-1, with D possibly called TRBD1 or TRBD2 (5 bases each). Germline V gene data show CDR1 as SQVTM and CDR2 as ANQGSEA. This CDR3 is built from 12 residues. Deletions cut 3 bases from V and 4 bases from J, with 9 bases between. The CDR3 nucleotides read TGCAGCGTTGATGGGGGTAGAGAGACCCAGTACTTC. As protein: CSVDGGRETQYF.

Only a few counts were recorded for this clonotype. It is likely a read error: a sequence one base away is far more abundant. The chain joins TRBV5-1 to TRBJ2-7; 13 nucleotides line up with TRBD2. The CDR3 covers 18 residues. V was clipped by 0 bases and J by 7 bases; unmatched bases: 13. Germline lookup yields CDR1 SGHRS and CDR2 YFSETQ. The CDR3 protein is CASSLESTSGRASNEQYF. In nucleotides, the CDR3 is TGCGCCAGCAGCTTGGAGTCTACTAGCGGGAGGGCCAGCAATGAGCAGTACTTC. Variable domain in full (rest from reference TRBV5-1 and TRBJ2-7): KAGVTQTPRYLIKTRGQQVTLSCSPISGHRSVSWYQQTPGQGLQFLFEYFSETQRNKGNFPGRFSGRQFSNSRSEMNVSTLELGDSALYLCASSLESTSGRASNEQYFGPGTRLTVT.

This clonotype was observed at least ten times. The CDR3 protein is CASSFASGELFF. DNA of the CDR3: TGTGCCAGCAGCTTTGCCTCCGGGGAGCTGTTTTTT. The genes are TRBV11-2 and TRBJ2-2, with no clear D. The CDR3 runs 12 residues. V was cut by 3 bases and J by 6 bases, with 5 bases left in between. CDR1 is SGHAT and CDR2 is FQNNGV in the germline V gene.